This T cell receptor beta chain came from a study of shared clonotypes between healthy human individuals. The repertoire was sequenced with immunoSEQ multiplex PCR; TCRdb's copy has only in-frame clones and lacks some. The table lists about 1,800,000 clones, approximately 94% of them singletons. Naive CD8 cells comprised CD45RO-negative, CCR7-positively selected cells, excluding terminally differentiated effector memory CD45RA+ cells. Trimming took off 5 bases at V and 3 bases at J, with 18 bases between the two ends. CDR1 and CDR2 (germline): SGHAT, FQNNGV. This CDR3 region has 16 residues. This TCR came from a man between 18 and 35 years old in good health. The chain carries TRBV11-2 and TRBJ2-3; the D call may be TRBD1 or TRBD2 (6 bases each). Sequencing used naive CD8+ T cells sorted from blood. CDR3 amino acids: CASSPMEAGTTDTQYF. CDR3 nucleotides: TGTGCCAGCAGCCCCATGGAGGCGGGGACAACAGATACGCAGTATTTT.